This T cell receptor (beta chain) was captured in a study of cytomegalovirus exposure and HLA in healthy donors. Overall study findings and caveats: It was taken for granted in presence/absence analyses that sequencing depth across donors was roughly uniform. Specificity of three CMV-associated chains for CMV antigens was verified in vitro. According to a later analysis, most TCR beta chains associated with CMV appeared HLA-restricted. In a later analysis, V- and J-gene trimming of beta chains associated with a DCLRE1C missense variant, replicated independently.

The study ran its PCR with 60 Vbeta and 13 Jbeta primers. Generated by immunoSEQ multiplex PCR, the TCRdb table keeps only in-frame clones and is missing some. The table shows 210,000 or so clones, with more than 70% occurring only once. Of note for this clone: Its antigen is currently unknown.

This CDR3 contains 18 residues. V lost 2 bases to trimming and J lost 4 bases, with 22 bases between them. Germline CDR1 is SGHTA and CDR2 is FQGTGA. The chain uses TRBV7-3 and TRBJ2-3; D call uncertain. This receptor was identified in a boy aged 5 to 17 in good health and CMV-seronegative. The sample comprised PBMCs. The CDR3 DNA reads as TGTGCCAGCAGCTTACTTGGCGGAGCACCCGAGATGGCAGATACGCAGTATTTT. It encodes CASSLLGGAPEMADTQYF.